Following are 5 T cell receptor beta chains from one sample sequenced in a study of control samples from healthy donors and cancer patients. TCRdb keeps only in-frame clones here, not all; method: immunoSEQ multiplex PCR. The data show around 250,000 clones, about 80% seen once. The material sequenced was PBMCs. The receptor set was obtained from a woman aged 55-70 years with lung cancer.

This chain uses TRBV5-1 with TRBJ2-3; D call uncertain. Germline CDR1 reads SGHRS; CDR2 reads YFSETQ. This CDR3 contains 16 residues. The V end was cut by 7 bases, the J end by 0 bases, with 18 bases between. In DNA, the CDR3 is TGCGCCAGCTCTCCAGATGGCTCCCGGAGCACAGATACGCAGTATTTT. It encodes CASSPDGSRSTDTQYF.

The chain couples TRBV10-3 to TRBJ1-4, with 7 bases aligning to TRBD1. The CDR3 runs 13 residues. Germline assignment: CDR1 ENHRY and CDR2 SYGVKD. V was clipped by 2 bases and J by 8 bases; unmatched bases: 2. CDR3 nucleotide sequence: TGTGCCATCAGTGAGCAACAGGGGGAAAAACTGTTTTTT. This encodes CAISEQQGEKLFF.

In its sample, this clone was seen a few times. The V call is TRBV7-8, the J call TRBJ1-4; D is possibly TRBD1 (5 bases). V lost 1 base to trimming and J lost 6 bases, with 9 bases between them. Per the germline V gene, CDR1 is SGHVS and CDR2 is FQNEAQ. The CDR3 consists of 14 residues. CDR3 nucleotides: TGTGCCAGCAGCTTAGGGGGGGTGGATGAAAAACTGTTTTTT. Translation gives CASSLGGVDEKLFF. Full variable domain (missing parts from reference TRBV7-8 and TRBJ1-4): GAGVSQSPRYKVAKRGQDVALRCDPISGHVSLFWYQQALGQGPEFLTYFQNEAQLDKSGLPSDRFFAERPEGSVSTLKIQRTQQEDSAVYLCASSLGGVDEKLFFGSGTQLSVL.

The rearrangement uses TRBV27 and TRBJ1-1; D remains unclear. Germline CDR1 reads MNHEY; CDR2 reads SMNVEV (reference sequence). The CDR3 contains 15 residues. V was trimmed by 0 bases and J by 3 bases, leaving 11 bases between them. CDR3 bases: TGTGCCAGCAGTTTATCTTCGGGCGGTTACACTGAAGCTTTCTTT. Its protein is CASSLSSGGYTEAFF.

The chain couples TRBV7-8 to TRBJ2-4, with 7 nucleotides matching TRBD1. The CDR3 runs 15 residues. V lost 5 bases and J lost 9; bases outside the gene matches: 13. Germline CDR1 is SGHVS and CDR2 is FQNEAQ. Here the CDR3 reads CASSHGPDRDSIQYF. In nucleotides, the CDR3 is TGTGCCAGCAGCCACGGTCCTGACAGGGATAGCATTCAGTACTTC.